Reported below is one T cell receptor beta chain. Its cognate antigen is unknown. The PCR had 60 Vbeta and 13 Jbeta primers. Assay: immunoSEQ multiplex PCR; the TCRdb copy retains only in-frame clones and omits some. The sample contains about 140,000 clones, 88% of which appear only once. The sample originates from a study of cytomegalovirus exposure and HLA in healthy donors. CDR3 length equals 16 residues. CDR1 LNHDA and CDR2 SQIVND come from the germline V gene (reference sequence). Trimming cost V 6 bases and J 2 bases, with 16 bases left between them. Study findings and constraints: By a later analysis, the bulk of CMV-associated TCR beta chains appeared HLA-restricted. It was likely that a cluster of highly shared sequence variants was a sequencing artifact.

The sequencing sample was made of PBMCs. The origin of this receptor is a woman aged 40 to 55 in good health and CMV-seronegative. The chain couples TRBV19 to TRBJ1-4; no clear D gene. In DNA, the CDR3 is TGTGCCAGTAGAACCCTCGAGGCGTCGACTAATGAAAAACTGTTTTTT. The encoded protein is CASRTLEASTNEKLFF.